The rows below give T cell receptor beta chains drawn from one sample of a study of cytomegalovirus exposure and HLA in healthy donors. Sequenced by immunoSEQ multiplex PCR; TCRdb stores in-frame clones only, minus some. The data contain around 65,000 clones, around 62% of them singletons. The sequencing sample was made of PBMCs. The origin of the receptors is a man under 40 in good health and CMV-seronegative. Both conserved end residues are part of each CDR3. D genes are given only for firm matches. Expanded clones get a size class; other rows say once, few or many, or leave the size out.

j_gene: TRBJ2-5
abundance: -
len: 13
v_gene: TRBV18
d_gene: -
CDR3nt: TGTGCCAGCTCACCACTTTTCGGAGAGACCCAGTACTTC
CDR3aa: CASSPLFGETQYF

j_gene: TRBJ2-7
abundance: -
len: 12
v_gene: TRBV29-1
d_gene: -
CDR3nt: TGCAGCGTTGAACAGGGTTCGGGTGAGCAGTACTTC
CDR3aa: CSVEQGSGEQYF

j_gene: TRBJ1-4
abundance: -
len: 15
v_gene: TRBV7-2
d_gene: -
CDR3nt: TGTGCCAGCAGCCTAGTGACAGGCTCGCGTGAAAAACTGTTTTTT
CDR3aa: CASSLVTGSREKLFF

j_gene: TRBJ1-2
abundance: few
len: 16
v_gene: TRBV7-9
d_gene: TRBD1
CDR3nt: TGTGCCAGCAGCTTAAAGACGGGTCAGGGGGACTATGGCTACACCTTC
CDR3aa: CASSLKTGQGDYGYTF

j_gene: TRBJ1-4
abundance: -
len: 14
v_gene: TRBV28
d_gene: TRBD1
CDR3nt: TGTGCCAGCAGCAGAGACAGGGGGAGGGTAAAACTGTTTTTT
CDR3aa: CASSRDRGRVKLFF

j_gene: TRBJ2-7
abundance: -
len: 15
v_gene: TRBV19
d_gene: TRBD2
CDR3nt: TGTGCCAGTAGTATAGCTGGACTAGCGGGCTACGAGCAGTACTTC
CDR3aa: CASSIAGLAGYEQYF

j_gene: TRBJ2-5
abundance: -
len: 16
v_gene: TRBV4-2
d_gene: TRBD2
CDR3nt: TGTGCCAGCAGCCAAGAGACTAGCGGGTTCCAAGAGACCCAGTACTTC
CDR3aa: CASSQETSGFQETQYF

j_gene: TRBJ2-3
abundance: few
len: 15
v_gene: TRBV4-1
d_gene: TRBD2
CDR3nt: TGCGCCAGCAGCCGGACTAGCGCAAACACAGATACGCAGTATTTT
CDR3aa: CASSRTSANTDTQYF

j_gene: TRBJ1-1
abundance: -
len: 14
v_gene: TRBV11-1
d_gene: -
CDR3nt: TGTGCCAGCAGCTTAAGTCCCGGGGGCACTGAAGCTTTCTTT
CDR3aa: CASSLSPGGTEAFF

j_gene: TRBJ2-5
abundance: -
len: 15
v_gene: TRBV25-1
d_gene: -
CDR3nt: TGTGCCAGCAGGGTGGCAGGTGCGGGTCAAGAGACCCAGTACTTC
CDR3aa: CASRVAGAGQETQYF

j_gene: TRBJ1-2
abundance: -
len: 13
v_gene: TRBV30
d_gene: -
CDR3nt: TGTGCCTGGAGCGCTTCCGGACAGTTCGGCTACACCTTC
CDR3aa: CAWSASGQFGYTF

j_gene: TRBJ1-5
abundance: -
len: 13
v_gene: TRBV19
d_gene: TRBD1
CDR3nt: TGTGCCAGTAGTATCGACAGGGAACAGCCCCAGCATTTT
CDR3aa: CASSIDREQPQHF

j_gene: TRBJ2-7
abundance: -
len: 14
v_gene: TRBV7-9
d_gene: TRBD1
CDR3nt: TGTGCCAGCAGCCAGGGGACAGTATCCTACGAGCAGTACTTC
CDR3aa: CASSQGTVSYEQYF

j_gene: TRBJ2-4
abundance: -
len: 13
v_gene: TRBV25-1
d_gene: -
CDR3nt: TGTGCCAGCAGTGATGACTTCAAAAACATTCAGTACTTC
CDR3aa: CASSDDFKNIQYF

j_gene: TRBJ2-7
abundance: few
len: 17
v_gene: TRBV10-3
d_gene: TRBD2
CDR3nt: TGTGCCATCAGTGAGTCCTTGACTAGCGGGGCATCCTACGAGCAGTACTTC
CDR3aa: CAISESLTSGASYEQYF

j_gene: TRBJ2-3
abundance: -
len: 17
v_gene: TRBV7-2
d_gene: TRBD2
CDR3nt: TGTGCCAGCAGCTTAGTAGTAGCGGGGGGGCCAGTAGATACGCAGTATTTT
CDR3aa: CASSLVVAGGPVDTQYF

j_gene: TRBJ1-4
abundance: -
len: 10
v_gene: TRBV20-1
d_gene: -
CDR3nt: TGCAGTGCTAGCCTCGGGACACCCATTTTT
CDR3aa: CSASLGTPIF

j_gene: TRBJ2-7
abundance: few
len: 14
v_gene: TRBV5-6
d_gene: -
CDR3nt: TGTGCCAGCACCCTGGGGCGGGGAACCTACGAGCAGTACTTC
CDR3aa: CASTLGRGTYEQYF

j_gene: TRBJ1-2
abundance: few
len: 14
v_gene: TRBV5-6
d_gene: -
CDR3nt: TGTGCCAGCAGCTCCGGACAGAGGAGCTATGGCTACACCTTC
CDR3aa: CASSSGQRSYGYTF

j_gene: TRBJ1-2
abundance: -
len: 13
v_gene: TRBV2
d_gene: -
CDR3nt: TGTGCCAGCAAGGACGACAGCCCCTATGGCTACACCTTC
CDR3aa: CASKDDSPYGYTF

j_gene: TRBJ1-1
abundance: -
len: 14
v_gene: TRBV30
d_gene: -
CDR3nt: TGTGCCTGGAGTGTAAAGGACAAAAGCACTGAAGCTTTCTTT
CDR3aa: CAWSVKDKSTEAFF

j_gene: TRBJ2-7
abundance: -
len: 12
v_gene: TRBV7-9
d_gene: -
CDR3nt: TGTGCCAGCAGCTTAATGCGCAACGAGCAGTACTTC
CDR3aa: CASSLMRNEQYF

j_gene: TRBJ1-5
abundance: -
len: 15
v_gene: TRBV6-6
d_gene: -
CDR3nt: TGTGCCAGCACCCCCGCGGAGGGCCACAATCAGCCCCAGCATTTT
CDR3aa: CASTPAEGHNQPQHF

j_gene: TRBJ1-2
abundance: -
len: 12
v_gene: TRBV9
d_gene: -
CDR3nt: TGTGCCAGCAGCGTAGGCGGGAATGGCTACACCTTC
CDR3aa: CASSVGGNGYTF

j_gene: TRBJ2-7
abundance: -
len: 15
v_gene: TRBV6-1
d_gene: TRBD2
CDR3nt: TGTGCCAGCAGTGAACTGGGCGGGGGGCGCCACGAGCAGTACTTC
CDR3aa: CASSELGGGRHEQYF

j_gene: TRBJ2-1
abundance: -
len: 16
v_gene: TRBV7-8
d_gene: TRBD2
CDR3nt: TGTGCCAGCAGCTTAGAAGTACTAGCGATCTACAATGAGCAGTTCTTC
CDR3aa: CASSLEVLAIYNEQFF

j_gene: TRBJ1-2
abundance: -
len: 15
v_gene: TRBV13
d_gene: -
CDR3nt: TGTGCCAGCAGCTTAGGCGGAGGGCCGGACTATGGCTACACCTTC
CDR3aa: CASSLGGGPDYGYTF

j_gene: TRBJ1-2
abundance: -
len: 15
v_gene: TRBV5-3
d_gene: TRBD1
CDR3nt: TGTGCCAGAAGCTTAGGACAGGCGCCCTGTCCCCTACGGACCTTC
CDR3aa: CARSLGQAPCPLRTF

j_gene: TRBJ1-1
abundance: -
len: 15
v_gene: TRBV30
d_gene: TRBD1
CDR3nt: TGTGCCTGGAGTGTAGGAAGGACAGGGAACACTGAAGCTTTCTTT
CDR3aa: CAWSVGRTGNTEAFF

j_gene: TRBJ2-5
abundance: -
len: 13
v_gene: TRBV29-1
d_gene: TRBD1
CDR3nt: TGCAGCTTAGACGGGACAGGCCAAGAGACCCAGTACTTC
CDR3aa: CSLDGTGQETQYF

j_gene: TRBJ2-5
abundance: -
len: 15
v_gene: TRBV11-2
d_gene: TRBD1
CDR3nt: TGTGCCAGCAGCTACAAGACAGGGGTTGGGGAGACCCAGTACTTC
CDR3aa: CASSYKTGVGETQYF

j_gene: TRBJ1-6
abundance: -
len: 16
v_gene: TRBV6-4
d_gene: TRBD1
CDR3nt: TGTGCCAGCAGTGACCCCGGGACAGAGAGGGATTCACCCCTCCACTTT
CDR3aa: CASSDPGTERDSPLHF

j_gene: TRBJ1-5
abundance: -
len: 18
v_gene: TRBV15
d_gene: -
CDR3nt: TGTGCCACCAGCAGAGAAAGTAACACAGGCTCTGGTAATCAGCCCCAGCATTTT
CDR3aa: CATSRESNTGSGNQPQHF

j_gene: TRBJ2-3
abundance: -
len: 12
v_gene: TRBV19
d_gene: -
CDR3nt: TGTGCCAGTAGTAACAGGGCGGATACGCAGTATTTT
CDR3aa: CASSNRADTQYF

j_gene: TRBJ2-7
abundance: -
len: 14
v_gene: TRBV27
d_gene: TRBD1
CDR3nt: TGTGCCAGCAGTTTGGACAGGGGGCCTAACGAGCAGTACTTC
CDR3aa: CASSLDRGPNEQYF

j_gene: TRBJ1-1
abundance: -
len: 15
v_gene: TRBV2
d_gene: TRBD1
CDR3nt: TGTGCCAGCTCCGTGGGGGACAGTTTGAACACTGAAGCTTTCTTT
CDR3aa: CASSVGDSLNTEAFF

j_gene: TRBJ2-3
abundance: -
len: 14
v_gene: TRBV2
d_gene: -
CDR3nt: TGTGCCAGCAGTGTCTACGGGGGCACAGATACGCAGTATTTT
CDR3aa: CASSVYGGTDTQYF

j_gene: TRBJ1-1
abundance: few
len: 14
v_gene: TRBV5-1
d_gene: -
CDR3nt: TGCGCCAGCAGCTCGATCGGACAGAACACTGAAGCTTTCTTT
CDR3aa: CASSSIGQNTEAFF

j_gene: TRBJ1-1
abundance: -
len: 15
v_gene: TRBV2
d_gene: -
CDR3nt: TGTGCCAGCTCCCTTACTACATACATGAACACTGAAGCTTTCTTT
CDR3aa: CASSLTTYMNTEAFF

j_gene: TRBJ2-7
abundance: -
len: 15
v_gene: TRBV5-1
d_gene: -
CDR3nt: TGCGCCAGCAGCCCGAGACAAGCCACTTCCTACGAGCAGTACTTC
CDR3aa: CASSPRQATSYEQYF